A single sample gave rise to the 15 T cell receptor beta chains below, sequenced in a study of cytomegalovirus exposure and HLA in healthy donors (dated by TCRdb to between 2016 and 2019). Library preparation was by the immunoSEQ multiplex PCR assay. The multiplex PCR relied on a mix of 60 forward primers for TCR Vbeta segments and 13 reverse primers for TCR Jbeta segments. The immuneACCESS repertoire file appears here via TCRdb, limited to in-frame rearrangements. These files lack a portion of the clones; in checked studies, under half of the deficit traces to unresolved V genes, and the cause of the others is not known. The sample includes around 80,000 clones, with approximately 65% observed a single time. The ten biggest clones cover 3.5% to 4.5% of the sample. The sample was PBMCs. The receptors stem from a male donor in good health and CMV-seropositive.

This chain links TRBV7-2 with TRBJ2-7; tentatively, D is TRBD2 (5 bases). The CDR3 length is 14 residues. Germline V CDR1 and CDR2: SGHTA, FQGNSA. The V and J ends lost 3 bases and 0 bases respectively, with 9 bases between them. Written as DNA, the CDR3 is TGTGCCAGCAGCTTCCCGGGATCCTCCTACGAGCAGTACTTC. Its protein product is CASSFPGSSYEQYF. Full variable domain (remainder filled in from reference TRBV7-2 and TRBJ2-7): GAGVSQSPSNKVTEKGKDVELRCDPISGHTALYWYRQSLGQGLEFLIYFQGNSAPDKSGLPSDRFSAERTGGSVSTLTIQRTQQEDSAVYLCASSFPGSSYEQYFGPGTRLTVT.

This chain uses TRBV7-3 with TRBJ2-1, with 7 bases fitting TRBD1. Germline values: CDR1 SGHTA, CDR2 FQGTGA. Trimming at V came to 6 bases and at J to 3 bases, leaving 8 bases not matched to a gene. The CDR3 consists of 15 residues. Written as DNA, the CDR3 is TGTGCCAGCAGTTTACAGGGGTCAAACTACAATGAGCAGTTCTTC. Its translation is CASSLQGSNYNEQFF.

This clone was seen once. V usage is TRBV14 and J usage is TRBJ2-1, with TRBD2 matching over 9 bases. V lost 2 bases, J lost 9 bases, and 8 bases stayed unmatched. CDR3 length equals 15 residues. Germline V lookup: CDR1 SGHDN, CDR2 FVKESK. CDR3 amino acids: CASSQPGLASREQFF. The CDR3 DNA follows: TGTGCCAGCAGCCAACCGGGACTAGCATCGCGTGAGCAGTTCTTC.

This clone was counted only a few times. The rearrangement uses TRBV9 and TRBJ1-5, with D possibly matching TRBD1 (5 bases). Per the germline V gene, CDR1 is SGDLS and CDR2 is YYNGEE. CDR3 length: 15 amino acids. The germline V and J ends were trimmed by 0 bases and 4 bases, with 11 bases remaining between them. CDR3 in DNA: TGTGCCAGCAGCGTAGGGCCACAGGCAAATCAGCCCCAGCATTTT. Its translation is CASSVGPQANQPQHF.

The chain couples TRBV6-1 to TRBJ2-5; D might be TRBD2 (7 bases). V gave up 0 bases and J gave up 5 bases, with 13 bases separating them. CDR1 and CDR2 from the germline V gene are MNHNS and SASEGT. CDR3 size: 15 residues. For the CDR3, the DNA is TGTGCCAGCAGTGAAGCGGCAGGGGAGGGGGAGACCCAGTACTTC. Translating it yields CASSEAAGEGETQYF.

The V and J genes are TRBV19 and TRBJ2-3, with D uncertain. Trimming stripped 4 bases from V and 6 bases from J, with 5 bases between. The CDR3 has 11 residues. Per germline, CDR1 LNHDA and CDR2 SQIVND (reference sequence). The CDR3 sequence is CASSNSDTQYF. The DNA of the CDR3 is TGTGCCAGTAGTAACAGCGATACGCAGTATTTT.

This clone was recorded once. The chain employs TRBV5-1 and TRBJ2-2; the D gene is possibly TRBD2 (7 bases). CDR1 is SGHRS, CDR2 YFSETQ, per germline. The V end lost 2 bases, the J end lost 3 bases, and 11 bases lay between the germline ends. The CDR3 has 15 amino acids. The CDR3 nucleotides read TGCGCCAGCAGCTTCGGGGGGCTGGACACCGGGGAGCTGTTTTTT. It specifies CASSFGGLDTGELFF. The full variable domain, with the rest looked up from reference TRBV5-1 and TRBJ2-2, is KAGVTQTPRYLIKTRGQQVTLSCSPISGHRSVSWYQQTPGQGLQFLFEYFSETQRNKGNFPGRFSGRQFSNSRSEMNVSTLELGDSALYLCASSFGGLDTGELFFGEGSRLTVL.

V gene TRBV6-6 combines with J gene TRBJ2-7; the match to TRBD1 covers 8 bases. After removal of 8 bases from V and 6 bases from J, the junction contained 9 bases not matched to a gene. This CDR3 is 13 amino acids long. Germline values: CDR1 MNHNY, CDR2 SVGAGI (reference sequence). CDR3 sequence (DNA): TGTGCCAGCGAAGGACAGGGAAGAGGCGAGCAGTACTTC. Translated, it gives CASEGQGRGEQYF.

The chain recombines TRBV27 with TRBJ2-7; TRBD2 is a possible D gene (6 bases). This CDR3 comprises 14 residues. The germline V and J ends were trimmed by 6 bases and 7 bases, with 19 bases remaining between them. Germline V gives CDR1 MNHEY, CDR2 SMNVEV (reference sequence). The CDR3 bases are TGTGCCAGCAGCCTCCTAGTGGAGGGTACTGAGCAGTACTTC. It codes for CASSLLVEGTEQYF.

The chain joins TRBV27 to TRBJ2-2; 9 positions match TRBD2. Germline values: CDR1 MNHEY, CDR2 SMNVEV (reference sequence). Losses at the gene ends were 3 bases for V and 4 bases for J; bases not matched to a gene: 6. The CDR3 contains 16 residues. This chain's CDR3 is CASSLWLAGRTGELFF. The CDR3 DNA sequence: TGTGCCAGCAGTTTGTGGCTAGCGGGACGCACCGGGGAGCTGTTTTTT.

This clone was seen a handful of times. The genes are TRBV2 and TRBJ2-1; D is unresolved. V lost 7 bases to trimming and J lost 5 bases, with 12 bases between them. The CDR3 sequence is 13 residues long. The germline V gene has CDR1 SNHLY and CDR2 FYNNEI. The CDR3 loop is CASTTERDNEQFF. CDR3 sequence (DNA): TGTGCCAGCACCACGGAACGGGACAATGAGCAGTTCTTC.

This clone was found once. This chain uses TRBV6-5 with TRBJ1-1; D uncertain. Deletions cut 2 bases from V and 0 bases from J, with 7 bases between. The CDR3 spans 14 residues. The germline V gene has CDR1 MNHEY and CDR2 SVGAGI. The CDR3 spells CASSYSFMNTEAFF. The CDR3 DNA follows: TGTGCCAGCAGTTACAGCTTTATGAACACTGAAGCTTTCTTT.

This clone was picked up a small number of times. The chain carries TRBV30 and TRBJ2-5; tentative D call: TRBD1 (6 bases). The germline V and J ends were trimmed by 0 bases and 4 bases, with 12 bases remaining between them. Germline values: CDR1 GTSNPN, CDR2 SVGIG (reference sequence). The CDR3 covers 14 residues. CDR3 in DNA: TGTGCCTGGAGTGTACGTATAGGGGGAGAGACCCAGTACTTC. Its translation is CAWSVRIGGETQYF.

This clone has only a few counts. The gene calls are TRBV4-1 and TRBJ1-4; no clear D. The germline V and J ends were trimmed by 2 bases and 8 bases, with 18 bases remaining between them. CDR3 size: 16 residues. The V gene's germline CDR1 is MGHRA and CDR2 YSYEKL. CDR3 nucleotides: TGCGCCAGCAGCCAATCGGGAGTCCGGTTGCGGGAAAAACTGTTTTTT. As protein: CASSQSGVRLREKLFF.

The J gene is TRBJ1-4, the V gene TRBV13, with a tentative D call TRBD1 (6 bases). CDR1 and CDR2 (germline): PRHDT, FYEKMQ (reference sequence). Trimming cost V 2 bases and J 4 bases, with 11 bases left between them. This CDR3 spans 15 amino acids. The CDR3 is CASSLTGTRNEKLFF. CDR3 in DNA: TGTGCCAGCAGCTTAACAGGGACCCGTAATGAAAAACTGTTTTTT.